These 21 T cell receptor beta chains were all obtained from the same sample, sequenced in a study of cytomegalovirus exposure and HLA in healthy donors. A multiplex PCR was run with 60 Vbeta primers and 13 Jbeta primers. Libraries were prepared by immunoSEQ multiplex PCR; TCRdb keeps only in-frame clonotypes and omits some of them. The sample contains roughly 120,000 clones, about 76% of which appear only once. Source material: PBMCs. The receptors stem from a man younger than 40 in good health and CMV-seropositive.

This clone was recorded once. This chain uses TRBV11-2 with TRBJ2-3, with TRBD2 matching over 9 bases. This CDR3 is 16 amino acids long. With V trimmed by 2 bases and J by 4 bases, 7 bases remained unmatched. CDR1 and CDR2 from the germline V gene are SGHAT and FQNNGV. CDR3 DNA: TGTGCCAGCAGCTTATTAGGCGGGGGGGTTCCAGATACGCAGTATTTT. This encodes CASSLLGGGVPDTQYF.

The V and J genes are TRBV10-1 and TRBJ1-5, with TRBD1 as a possible D gene (6 bases). Trimming took 4 bases from V and 6 from J, leaving 22 bases between them. Per the germline V gene, CDR1 is WNHNN and CDR2 is SYGVQD (reference sequence). This CDR3 region has 17 residues. CDR3 sequence: CASSVRDRTPEFQPQHF. CDR3 coding DNA: TGCGCCAGCAGTGTGCGAGACAGGACCCCGGAATTTCAGCCCCAGCATTTT.

The chain joins TRBV5-6 to TRBJ2-1; TRBD2 matches 14 bases. The CDR3 is 19 amino acids. With V trimmed by 4 bases and J by 7 bases, 16 bases remained unmatched. From germline, CDR1 is SGHDT and CDR2 YYEEEE. DNA of the CDR3: TGTGCCAGCAGCCTATGGACTAGCGGGGGGCCCCTCCGGGGAAATGAGCAGTTCTTC. Amino acid sequence: CASSLWTSGGPLRGNEQFF. Using reference TRBV5-6 and TRBJ2-1 for the parts outside the CDR3, the full variable domain is DAGVTQSPTHLIKTRGQQVTLRCSPKSGHDTVSWYQQALGQGPQFIFQYYEEEERQRGNFPDRFSGHQFPNYSSELNVNALLLGDSALYLCASSLWTSGGPLRGNEQFFGPGTRLTVL.

The chain combines TRBV5-6 with TRBJ1-4; 9 bases map to TRBD1. With V trimmed by 2 bases and J by 1 base, 9 bases remained unmatched. The germline V gene has CDR1 SGHDT and CDR2 YYEEEE. CDR3 length: 18 amino acids. The CDR3 DNA is TGTGCCAGCAGCTTTACGCTCGGACAGGGGAGAACTAATGAAAAACTGTTTTTT. This translates into CASSFTLGQGRTNEKLFF.

The CDR3 here is CASSGSGGSYGYTF. The DNA for the CDR3 is TGTGCCAGCAGTGGGAGCGGGGGATCTTATGGCTACACCTTC. V is TRBV6-5 and J is TRBJ1-2; a weak D match, TRBD1 (5 bases). Trimming stripped 5 bases from V and 5 bases from J, with 15 bases between. CDR1 and CDR2 (germline): MNHEY, SVGAGI. This CDR3 spans 14 amino acids.

The V call is TRBV6-1, the J call TRBJ1-4; D unresolved. This CDR3 has 15 amino acids. Deletions cut 4 bases from V and 0 bases from J, with 9 bases between. Germline CDR1 MNHNS, CDR2 SASEGT. DNA for the CDR3: TGTGCCAGCAGTGTTCGTACAGCAACTAATGAAAAACTGTTTTTT. Translation gives CASSVRTATNEKLFF.

The chain carries TRBV7-3 and TRBJ2-1; 8 nucleotides match TRBD2. This CDR3 is built from 17 residues. Per the germline V gene, CDR1 is SGHTA and CDR2 is FQGTGA. The V gene end was trimmed by 4 bases and the J gene end by 7 bases; junction bases not matched to a gene: 15. The CDR3 DNA is TGTGCCAGCAGCTCCCAACCGGGGGGGACGGCGGGGAATGAGCAGTTCTTC. Amino acid sequence: CASSSQPGGTAGNEQFF.

This chain's CDR3 is CASSFEGTGPNEQFF. CDR3 nucleotides: TGTGCCAGCAGTTTTGAGGGGACAGGGCCCAATGAGCAGTTCTTC. The chain employs TRBV2 and TRBJ2-1; 9 nucleotides match TRBD1. There are 15 residues in the CDR3. In germline, CDR1 is SNHLY, CDR2 FYNNEI. V shed 5 bases and J 6 bases; nucleotides not matched to a gene: 8.

This clone appeared a few times. This chain uses TRBV28 with TRBJ1-5; D is undetermined. Germline CDR1 reads MDHEN; CDR2 reads SYDVKM. CDR3 length: 15 residues. Trimming stripped 8 bases from V and 0 bases from J, with 14 bases between. The CDR3 coding sequence is TGTGCCAGCCTACCGGGAGGGCTTAGCAATCAGCCCCAGCATTTT. Translated: CASLPGGLSNQPQHF. The variable domain in full, completed from reference TRBV28 and TRBJ1-5, reads DVKVTQSSRYLVKRTGEKVFLECVQDMDHENMFWYRQDPGLGLRLIYFSYDVKMKEKGDIPEGYSVSREKKERFSLILESASTNQTSMYLCASLPGGLSNQPQHFGDGTRLSIL.

The chain has TRBV5-6 and TRBJ1-6; D not certain. The germline V and J ends were trimmed by 1 base and 0 bases, with 5 bases remaining between them. The length of the CDR3 is 15 residues. Germline V gives CDR1 SGHDT, CDR2 YYEEEE. CDR3 protein: CASSLPSSYNSPLHF. For the CDR3, the DNA is TGTGCCAGCAGCTTGCCCAGCTCCTATAATTCACCCCTCCACTTT.

This clone was detected a few times. The chain recombines TRBV6-5 with TRBJ1-1; 8 bases map to TRBD1. V was clipped by 2 bases and J by 4 bases; unmatched bases: 3. Germline CDR1 reads MNHEY; CDR2 reads SVGAGI. The CDR3 length is 14 residues. The CDR3 DNA reads TGTGCCAGCAGTTACGGACAGGGTATCACTGAAGCTTTCTTT. Its protein is CASSYGQGITEAFF.

The CDR3 region is CASTPQPAGGPGTDTQYF. CDR3 DNA sequence: TGCGCCAGCACCCCCCAACCAGCGGGGGGGCCCGGGACAGATACGCAGTATTTT. The V and J genes are TRBV5-1 and TRBJ2-3; 10 nucleotides match TRBD2. Germline V gene data show CDR1 as SGHRS and CDR2 as YFSETQ. V trimming: 6 bases; J trimming: 3 bases; junction bases outside the gene matches: 16. The CDR3 runs 18 residues.

As regards this clone: The junction departs from the called germline gene at one end, perhaps through a read error. V usage is TRBV6-5 and J usage is TRBJ2-1; 8 bases align to TRBD2. There are 15 residues in the CDR3. The germline V gene has CDR1 MNHEY and CDR2 SVGAGI. CDR3 amino acids: CASSLRGDRYNEQLF. The CDR3, as DNA: TGTGCCAGCAGTCTGCGGGGGGACCGCTACAATGAGCAGCTCTTC.

The chain couples TRBV6-5 to TRBJ1-5, with 8 bases lining up with TRBD1. Trimming cost V 7 bases and J 11 bases; bases outside gene matches: 16. From germline, CDR1 is MNHEY and CDR2 SVGAGI. CDR3 length: 15 residues. The CDR3 DNA follows: TGTGCCAGCAAGAGATCACAGGGGGGGTTTTCAGCCCAGCATTTT. This gives the protein CASKRSQGGFSAQHF.

The chain carries TRBV18 and TRBJ2-3, with D possibly being TRBD1 (5 bases). The V end lost 2 bases, the J end lost 2 bases, and 11 bases lay between the germline ends. This CDR3 is built from 15 residues. Looked up from germline, CDR1 is KGHSH and CDR2 is LQKENI. The CDR3 nucleotides are TGTGCCAGCTCACCAGGCACAGGAGCCACAGATACGCAGTATTTT. It specifies CASSPGTGATDTQYF.

A word on this clone: One end of the junction varies from germline; a read error may be responsible. The J gene is TRBJ1-3, the V gene TRBV9; D is uncertain. The germline CDR1 and CDR2 sequences are SGDLS and YYNGEE. This CDR3 is 15 amino acids long. For the CDR3, the DNA is TGTGCCAGCAGCGTAGCGACCGTCTCTGGAGACACCATATATTTT. Its protein product is CASSVATVSGDTIYF.

The V gene is TRBV5-1, the J gene TRBJ2-5; 7 bases agree with TRBD1. The tail of the sequence fits TRBJ2-7 better, so the J call may be wrong. The CDR3 sequence is 14 residues long. CDR1 is SGHRS, CDR2 YFSETQ, per germline. The CDR3 reads CASSLVQGVGEQYF. For the CDR3, the DNA is TGCGCCAGCAGCTTGGTCCAGGGGGTTGGCGAGCAGTACTTC.

This clone was seen more than once but under ten times. J is TRBJ1-1 and V is TRBV5-4; tentatively, D is TRBD1 (5 bases). CDR1 and CDR2 from the germline V gene are SGHNT and YYREEE (reference sequence). The CDR3 runs to 16 residues. With 0 bases removed from V and 4 bases from J, the gap between germline ends came to 16 bases. CDR3 region: CASSLGVIRGSTEAFF. Here the CDR3 DNA reads TGTGCCAGCAGCTTGGGGGTTATTCGGGGGAGCACTGAAGCTTTCTTT.

This chain links TRBV4-1 with TRBJ2-7; weak D call: TRBD1 (6 bases). Germline-derived CDR1 and CDR2 are MGHRA and YSYEKL. CDR3 length: 14 residues. With 2 bases removed from V and 1 base from J, the gap between germline ends came to 9 bases. CDR3 in amino acids: CASSQTTGSYEQYF. In nucleotides, the CDR3 is TGCGCCAGCAGCCAAACGACAGGTTCCTACGAGCAGTACTTC.

The chain is built from TRBV10-2 and TRBJ1-4; D perhaps matches TRBD1 (5 bases). V was pared by 3 bases and J by 7 bases, with 15 bases between. CDR3 length equals 15 residues. Germline loops: CDR1 WSHSY, CDR2 SAAADI. The CDR3 nucleotides read TGCGCCAGCAGTGATGGAGGGACCGGCGGTGAAAAACTGTTTTTT. Translated, it gives CASSDGGTGGEKLFF.

This clone was seen just once. The V gene is TRBV18, the J gene TRBJ2-7; D gene uncertain. Germline assignment: CDR1 KGHSH and CDR2 LQKENI. Trimming took off 3 bases at V and 5 bases at J, with 11 bases between the two ends. CDR3 length: 13 residues. The CDR3 sequence: CASSPENPDEQYF. In nucleotides, the CDR3 is TGTGCCAGCTCACCGGAGAATCCGGACGAGCAGTACTTC.